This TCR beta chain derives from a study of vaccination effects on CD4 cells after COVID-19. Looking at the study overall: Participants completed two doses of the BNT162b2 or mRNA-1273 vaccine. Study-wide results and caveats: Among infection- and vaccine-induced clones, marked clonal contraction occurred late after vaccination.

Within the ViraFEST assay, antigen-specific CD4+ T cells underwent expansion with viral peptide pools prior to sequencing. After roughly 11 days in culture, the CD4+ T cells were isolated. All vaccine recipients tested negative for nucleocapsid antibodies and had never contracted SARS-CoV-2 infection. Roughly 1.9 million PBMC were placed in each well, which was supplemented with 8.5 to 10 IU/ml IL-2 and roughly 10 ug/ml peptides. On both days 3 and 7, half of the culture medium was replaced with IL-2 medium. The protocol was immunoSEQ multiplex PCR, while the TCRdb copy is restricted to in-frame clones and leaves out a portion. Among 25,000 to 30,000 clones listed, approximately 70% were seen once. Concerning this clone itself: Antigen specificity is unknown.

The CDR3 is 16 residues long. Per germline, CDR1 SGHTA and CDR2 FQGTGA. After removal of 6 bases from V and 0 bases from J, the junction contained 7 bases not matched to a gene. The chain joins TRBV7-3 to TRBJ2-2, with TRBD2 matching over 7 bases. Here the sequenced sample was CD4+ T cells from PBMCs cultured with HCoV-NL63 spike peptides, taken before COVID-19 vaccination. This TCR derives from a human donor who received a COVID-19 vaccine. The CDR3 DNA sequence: TGTGCCAGCAGGCGAAGTGCGGGAGCGAACACCGGGGAGCTGTTTTTT. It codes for CASRRSAGANTGELFF.